This T cell receptor beta chain originates from a study of cytomegalovirus exposure and HLA in healthy donors. Study details: Researchers previously reported finding fewer than 120 million unique TCR beta sequences from approximately 190 million T cells.

As concerns this clone: Its specificity is unknown.

PCR used 60 Vbeta primers and 13 Jbeta primers. The repertoire was sequenced with immunoSEQ multiplex PCR; TCRdb's copy has only in-frame clones and lacks some. This sample has about 200,000 clones, with approximately 86% found just once. Overall study results and limits: A list of roughly 180 TCR beta chains associated with cytomegalovirus was given. CMV antigen specificity of a few CMV-associated chains was confirmed in vitro. In a later analysis, TCR beta V- and J-gene trimming was associated with a missense DCLRE1C variant.

This receptor was identified in a woman aged 25-40 years in good health and CMV-seronegative. Material: PBMCs.

DNA of the CDR3: TGTGCCAGCAGTGTACGGCAGGGAAACACCGGGGAGCTGTTTTTT. Translation: CASSVRQGNTGELFF. This chain joins TRBV2 and TRBJ2-2; D is possibly TRBD1 (5 bases). The CDR3 extends over 15 amino acids. Deletions cut 4 bases from V and 2 bases from J, with 11 bases between. CDR1 is SNHLY and CDR2 is FYNNEI in the germline V gene.